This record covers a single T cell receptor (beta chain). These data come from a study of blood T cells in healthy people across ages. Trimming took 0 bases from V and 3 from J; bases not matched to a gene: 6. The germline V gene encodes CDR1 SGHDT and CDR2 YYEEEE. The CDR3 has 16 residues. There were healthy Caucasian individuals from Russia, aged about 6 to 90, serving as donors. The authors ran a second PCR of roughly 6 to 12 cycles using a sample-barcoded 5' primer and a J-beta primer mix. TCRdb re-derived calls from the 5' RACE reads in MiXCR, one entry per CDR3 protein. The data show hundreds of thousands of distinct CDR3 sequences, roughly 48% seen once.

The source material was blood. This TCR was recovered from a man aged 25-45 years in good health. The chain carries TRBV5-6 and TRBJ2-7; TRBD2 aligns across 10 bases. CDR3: CASSLGTSGHSYEQYF. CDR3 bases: TGTGCCAGCAGCTTGGGGACTAGCGGACATAGCTACGAGCAGTACTTC.